The next 19 T cell receptor beta chains were all read from a single sample in a study of blood T cell repertoires in COVID-19. Profiling relied on immunoSEQ multiplex PCR, and the TCRdb table lists in-frame clones only, not all of them. This table has over 200,000 clones, approximately 86% appearing once. The sample consisted of peripheral blood. The receptors here all came from a man aged 40-55 years who had recovered from COVID-19.

The chain uses TRBV30 and TRBJ2-1, with D unresolved. The V and J ends lost 3 bases and 7 bases respectively, with 10 bases between them. In germline, CDR1 is GTSNPN, CDR2 SVGIG (reference sequence). The CDR3 contains 12 residues. The CDR3, as DNA: TGTGCCTGGAGGGCATTCCTGAATGAGCAGTTCTTC. Translated: CAWRAFLNEQFF.

The chain carries TRBV12-3 or TRBV12-4 and TRBJ1-1; D unclear. V dropped 5 bases and J dropped 0 bases, with 7 bases sitting between them. The CDR3 consists of 13 residues. CDR3 protein: CASSLSLNTEAFF. The CDR3, as DNA: TGTGCCAGCAGTCTTAGCTTGAACACTGAAGCTTTCTTT.

The rearrangement uses TRBV5-1 and TRBJ2-7; the D is unclear. The V and J ends lost 4 bases and 0 bases respectively, with 14 bases between them. Germline V gene lookup returns CDR1 SGHRS and CDR2 YFSETQ. This CDR3 is 15 amino acids long. This CDR3 is CASSLRQPSSYEQYF. CDR3 DNA: TGCGCCAGCAGCCTCCGACAACCGAGCTCCTACGAGCAGTACTTC.

V and J are TRBV18 and TRBJ1-4; 7 bases fit TRBD1. The V and J ends lost 4 bases and 4 bases, in that order; junction bases with no gene match: 12. Germline values: CDR1 KGHSH, CDR2 LQKENI. There are 17 residues in the CDR3. The CDR3 spells CASSLSSYRGGNEKLFF. The DNA of the CDR3 is TGTGCCAGCTCACTCTCTTCCTACAGGGGTGGTAATGAAAAACTGTTTTTT.

This clone was detected only a few times. The chain is built from TRBV11-2 and TRBJ2-1, with TRBD2 identical over 11 bases. CDR1 SGHAT and CDR2 FQNNGV come from the germline V gene. With 7 bases clipped from V and 3 bases from J, the junction kept 8 bases outside the gene matches. The CDR3 consists of 16 residues. The CDR3 loop is CASIRGGTSGYNEQFF. The CDR3 nucleotides read TGTGCCAGCATCCGGGGGGGGACTAGCGGCTACAATGAGCAGTTCTTC.

This rearrangement joins TRBV15 to TRBJ2-1; D ambiguous. Germline V gives CDR1 LNHNV, CDR2 YYDKDF (reference sequence). V lost 4 bases and J 11 bases, leaving 18 bases between the germline ends. This CDR3 contains 14 residues. The CDR3 sequence is CATSKDPGLPQQFF. CDR3 coding DNA: TGTGCCACCAGCAAAGATCCTGGGCTCCCGCAGCAGTTCTTC.

V and J are TRBV7-2 and TRBJ1-2; no clear D gene. The CDR3 has 17 amino acids. Per germline, CDR1 SGHTA and CDR2 FQGNSA. V dropped 0 bases and J dropped 4 bases, with 18 bases sitting between them. The CDR3 DNA follows: TGTGCCAGCAGCTTAGCGCGTTCCAAACCTGACACCTATGGCTACACCTTC. Translation: CASSLARSKPDTYGYTF.

The chain has TRBV30 and TRBJ2-3; no clear D gene. CDR1 and CDR2 from the germline V gene are GTSNPN and SVGIG (reference sequence). CDR3 length equals 11 residues. Trimming shortened V by 3 bases and J by 6 bases, and 7 bases separated the two germline ends. This CDR3 is CAWSTADTQYF. In DNA, the CDR3 is TGTGCCTGGAGCACTGCGGATACGCAGTATTTT.

V usage is TRBV7-3 and J usage is TRBJ2-2, with 9 bases that match TRBD2. Germline lookup yields CDR1 SGHTA and CDR2 FQGTGA. The V segment lost 6 bases and the J segment 2 bases; nucleotides outside the gene matches: 4. The length of the CDR3 is 15 residues. The CDR3 loop reads CASRLAGVNTGELFF. The CDR3 region has the DNA TGTGCCAGCAGGTTAGCGGGAGTCAACACCGGGGAGCTGTTTTTT.

The chain uses TRBV7-2 and TRBJ1-1, with TRBD1 as a possible D gene (6 bases). The CDR3 has 15 residues. Per germline, CDR1 SGHTA and CDR2 FQGNSA. The germline V and J ends were trimmed by 4 bases and 7 bases, with 19 bases remaining between them. The CDR3 sequence: CASSSWRGGPGEAFF. CDR3 in DNA: TGTGCCAGCAGCTCCTGGCGCGGGGGCCCGGGTGAAGCTTTCTTT.

The chain carries TRBV7-2 and TRBJ2-1; 9 bases align to TRBD2. CDR3 length: 16 residues. The V segment lost 3 bases and the J segment 8 bases; nucleotides outside the gene matches: 11. In germline, CDR1 is SGHTA, CDR2 FQGNSA. The CDR3 DNA sequence: TGTGCCAGCAGCTTTGGGACTAGCCGTCGGGGCGATGAGCAGTTCTTC. Its translation is CASSFGTSRRGDEQFF.

This clone showed up just a few times. The rearrangement uses TRBV4-3 and TRBJ1-1; 9 bases match TRBD1. The CDR3 loop spans 17 amino acids. CDR1 is LGHNA and CDR2 is YSLEER in the germline V gene. Unmatched junction bases numbered 12, after V lost 4 bases and J lost 3 bases. This chain's CDR3 is CASSLRVVGQGDTEAFF. The CDR3 DNA reads as TGCGCCAGCAGCCTGAGGGTGGTGGGACAGGGAGACACTGAAGCTTTCTTT.

This chain links TRBV2 with TRBJ2-1; 9 nucleotides align to TRBD2. Germline V CDR1 and CDR2: SNHLY, FYNNEI. J was trimmed by 15 bases and V by 2 bases; bases with no gene match: 8. The CDR3 contains 13 residues. The CDR3 region has the DNA TGTGCCAGCAGTGAAATCCTAGCGGGGCTGAGGTTCTTC. Translating it yields CASSEILAGLRFF.

V usage is TRBV7-8 and J usage is TRBJ1-2; D perhaps matches TRBD1 (5 bases). Germline CDR1 and CDR2: SGHVS and FQNEAQ. Trimming removed 5 bases at V and 4 bases at J, with 14 bases between. The CDR3 runs 14 residues. The CDR3 protein is CASSTQGAGYGYTF. The CDR3 DNA is TGTGCCAGCAGCACTCAGGGTGCTGGCTATGGCTACACCTTC.

This clone has just one count. The chain employs TRBV5-1 and TRBJ1-2; possible D gene TRBD1, 6 bases. This CDR3 region has 15 residues. V shed 0 bases and J shed 4 bases, with 13 bases lying between them. Germline V CDR1 and CDR2: SGHRS, YFSETQ. The CDR3, as DNA: TGCGCCAGCAGCTTGGGGGCAGGGGTTATCTATGGCTACACCTTC. This translates into CASSLGAGVIYGYTF.

CDR3 amino acids: CASSRLGTGAYEQYF. CDR3 DNA sequence: TGTGCCAGCAGCCGGTTGGGGACGGGGGCCTACGAGCAGTACTTC. This chain links TRBV13 with TRBJ2-7, with a tentative D call TRBD2 (6 bases). Per germline, CDR1 PRHDT and CDR2 FYEKMQ (reference sequence). The length of the CDR3 is 15 residues. Trimming took off 5 bases at V and 2 bases at J, with 16 bases between the two ends.

The table lists this clone with a count of one. The chain combines TRBV11-2 with TRBJ2-3; 10 bases fit TRBD1. The V gene's germline CDR1 is SGHAT and CDR2 FQNNGV. V was clipped by 1 base and J by 3 bases; unmatched bases: 4. The CDR3 is made up of 16 amino acids. The CDR3 protein is CASSLGDRGGTDTQYF. CDR3 coding DNA: TGTGCCAGCAGCTTAGGGGACAGGGGTGGGACAGATACGCAGTATTTT.

As to this clone: The sample carries other DNA sequences with the same CDR3. V is TRBV9 and J is TRBJ1-4; D possibly corresponds to TRBD1 (6 bases). Trimming cost V 2 bases and J 4 bases, with 9 bases left between them. CDR3 length: 14 amino acids. Germline V lookup: CDR1 SGDLS, CDR2 YYNGEE. The CDR3 sequence is CASSVGANNEKLFF. CDR3 DNA: TGTGCCAGCAGCGTGGGGGCTAATAATGAAAAACTGTTTTTT.

The V call is TRBV7-2, the J call TRBJ1-1, with 8 bases lining up with TRBD1. The CDR3 runs 16 residues. Germline CDR1 SGHTA, CDR2 FQGNSA. The V and J ends lost 5 bases and 1 base, in that order; junction bases with no gene match: 9. The CDR3 is CASSPALGQGNTEAFF. CDR3 in DNA: TGTGCCAGCAGCCCCGCCCTCGGACAGGGGAACACTGAAGCTTTCTTT.